This entry lists 17 T cell receptor beta chains sequenced from one sample in a study of technical replicates of blood from several donors. Clones were read by immunoSEQ multiplex PCR, and TCRdb kept only the in-frame ones, dropping some. The sample yields about 60,000 clones, about 89% seen once. The sample comprised PBMCs. The receptors originated from a human donor in good health. Some clones in this sample may be carry-over from other donors' samples.

This chain connects TRBV11-2 to TRBJ1-3, with D perhaps TRBD1 (6 bases). Germline V gene sequence: CDR1 SGHAT, CDR2 FQNNGV. The CDR3 sequence is 15 residues long. Trimming took 1 base from V and 6 from J, leaving 13 bases between them. The CDR3 DNA reads TGTGCCAGCAGCTTAGGAGCCGGGACACAAAACACCATATATTTT. Amino acid sequence: CASSLGAGTQNTIYF.

The chain recombines TRBV14 with TRBJ2-3; 8 bases align to TRBD2. The CDR3 consists of 15 residues. Germline V gene lookup returns CDR1 SGHDN and CDR2 FVKESK. V lost 3 bases, J lost 1 base, and 3 bases stayed unmatched. For the CDR3, the DNA is TGTGCCAGCAGCCATTCGGGGGGGGGCACAGATACGCAGTATTTT. Its protein product is CASSHSGGGTDTQYF.

The CDR3 loop reads CASSIDRISGPSYEQYF. CDR3 DNA: TGTGCCAGTAGTATAGATCGGATTAGCGGACCCTCCTACGAGCAGTACTTC. The genes are TRBV19 and TRBJ2-7, with TRBD2 as a possible D gene (6 bases). Trimming removed 0 bases from V and 0 bases from J, with 15 bases in between. This CDR3 has 17 residues. Germline V gene lookup returns CDR1 LNHDA and CDR2 SQIVND (reference sequence).

The rearrangement links TRBV5-6 to TRBJ2-1; D not resolved. The CDR3 has 11 amino acids. V shed 2 bases and J shed 5 bases, with 2 bases lying between them. The germline V gene has CDR1 SGHDT and CDR2 YYEEEE. DNA of the CDR3: TGTGCCAGCAGCTTCGACAATGAGCAGTTCTTC. Translation: CASSFDNEQFF.

The gene calls are TRBV7-2 and TRBJ1-4, with D hard to call. The CDR3 has 14 amino acids. V was cut by 5 bases and J by 4 bases, with 11 bases left in between. The germline V gene has CDR1 SGHTA and CDR2 FQGNSA. The CDR3 reads CASSLTRLNEKLFF. The CDR3 DNA sequence: TGTGCCAGCAGCCTTACACGACTTAATGAAAAACTGTTTTTT.

The chain uses TRBV18 and TRBJ2-3; 8 positions agree with TRBD1. J was trimmed by 4 bases and V by 3 bases; bases with no gene match: 6. CDR1 and CDR2 (germline): KGHSH, LQKENI. This CDR3 is 15 amino acids long. The CDR3 DNA sequence: TGTGCCAGCTCACCCCCAGGGGGCAGGGCAGATACGCAGTATTTT. It encodes CASSPPGGRADTQYF.

V usage is TRBV5-5 and J usage is TRBJ2-5; TRBD1 matches 7 bases. The CDR3 contains 14 residues. The germline V gene encodes CDR1 SGHKS and CDR2 YYEKEE (reference sequence). The V segment lost 4 bases and the J segment 5 bases; nucleotides outside the gene matches: 8. The CDR3 DNA reads as TGTGCCAGCAGCGGAGGACAGGACAGCGAGACCCAGTACTTC. As protein: CASSGGQDSETQYF.

This sequence joins TRBV5-6 and TRBJ2-1; perhaps TRBD2 as D (5 bases). Looked up from germline, CDR1 is SGHDT and CDR2 is YYEEEE. This CDR3 region has 15 residues. V lost 4 bases and J 2 bases, leaving 13 bases between the germline ends. In DNA form, the CDR3 reads TGTGCCAGCAGCCCCCTAGGAGGCGCCTACAATGAGCAGTTCTTC. Amino acid sequence: CASSPLGGAYNEQFF.

The chain has TRBV15 and TRBJ2-1; 16 bases align to TRBD2. V was pared by 1 base and J by 2 bases, with 5 bases of the junction left unmatched. In germline, CDR1 is LNHNV, CDR2 YYDKDF (reference sequence). There are 19 residues in the CDR3. The CDR3 region is CATSRGGLAGGEAYNEQFF. CDR3 DNA sequence: TGTGCCACCAGCAGAGGGGGACTAGCGGGAGGGGAAGCCTACAATGAGCAGTTCTTC. The whole variable domain, remainder taken from reference TRBV15 and TRBJ2-1, is DAMVIQNPRYQVTQFGKPVTLSCSQTLNHNVMYWYQQKSSQAPKLLFHYYDKDFNNEADTPDNFQSRRPNTSFCFLDIRSPGLGDTAMYLCATSRGGLAGGEAYNEQFFGPGTRLTVL.

By share, this clone ranks as medium-sized. The chain joins TRBV7-9 to TRBJ2-3, with 11 bases aligning to TRBD2. Trimming removed 7 bases from V and 2 bases from J; junction bases left unmatched: 8. The CDR3 loop spans 16 amino acids. In germline, CDR1 is SEHNR, CDR2 FQNEAQ (reference sequence). This CDR3 reads CASTPGLAEYTDTQYF. DNA of the CDR3: TGTGCCAGCACCCCGGGACTAGCGGAGTACACAGATACGCAGTATTTT.

The chain combines TRBV5-1 with TRBJ2-2, with D perhaps matching TRBD2 (6 bases). The CDR3 runs 13 residues. The germline V gene has CDR1 SGHRS and CDR2 YFSETQ. Trimming removed 4 bases at V and 4 bases at J, with 8 bases between. Here the CDR3 DNA reads TGCGCCAGCAGCCGGGAGAGCACCGGGGAGCTGTTTTTT. Its translation: CASSRESTGELFF.

The gene calls are TRBV7-7 and TRBJ2-7; TRBD2 might be the D (6 bases). The CDR3 has 15 residues. The germline V and J ends were trimmed by 8 bases and 0 bases, with 17 bases remaining between them. Germline CDR1 and CDR2: SSHAT and FNYEAQ (reference sequence). The CDR3 nucleotides read TGTGCCAGCCCAGACGAGGGCGGGATCTCCTACGAGCAGTACTTC. It translates to CASPDEGGISYEQYF.

The V and J genes are TRBV4-3 and TRBJ2-1; the D gene is possibly TRBD2 (6 bases). The CDR3 totals 16 residues. The V gene lost 4 bases and the J gene lost 7 bases, with 20 bases spanning the gap. Per the germline V gene, CDR1 is LGHNA and CDR2 is YSLEER. The chain's CDR3 is CASSLIADSPRNEQFF. The CDR3 DNA is TGCGCCAGCAGCCTTATAGCGGACTCTCCGAGAAATGAGCAGTTCTTC.

The chain is built from TRBV11-2 and TRBJ1-2, with TRBD1 as a possible D gene (5 bases). The CDR3 sequence is 11 residues long. The germline gives CDR1 SGHAT, CDR2 FQNNGV. The V end was cut by 5 bases, the J end by 8 bases, with 9 bases between. CDR3 DNA sequence: TGTGCCAGCAGCGCCGGGGGGGGCTACACCTTC. It encodes CASSAGGGYTF.

V gene TRBV27 combines with J gene TRBJ1-2, with D unclear. The ends were cut back, 3 bases at V and 0 bases at J, with 5 bases in the middle. Looked up from germline, CDR1 is MNHEY and CDR2 is SMNVEV (reference sequence). CDR3 size: 13 residues. DNA of the CDR3: TGTGCCAGCAGTTTTCGAGCTAACTATGGCTACACCTTC. It codes for CASSFRANYGYTF.

This clone was observed once. V is TRBV7-9 and J is TRBJ2-1; D might be TRBD1 (6 bases). This CDR3 has 16 residues. V lost 5 bases and J lost 6, with 20 bases in between. The germline gives CDR1 SEHNR, CDR2 FQNEAQ (reference sequence). CDR3 loop: CASSPYRAFSGNEQFF. The CDR3 DNA is TGTGCCAGCAGCCCATACAGGGCATTTTCAGGCAATGAGCAGTTCTTC.

Notes on this clone: A junction end diverges from the germline sequence, so it may reflect a read error. The chain uses TRBV10-3 and TRBJ1-1; a possible D gene is TRBD1 (5 bases). CDR1 and CDR2 from the germline V gene are ENHRY and SYGVKD. The length of the CDR3 is 15 residues. This CDR3 is CASSYSPQGHTEAFF. The CDR3 coding sequence is TGTGCCAGCAGTTACTCCCCCCAGGGTCACACTGAAGCTTTCTTT.